Following are 8 T cell receptor beta chains from one sample sequenced in a study of cytotoxic CD8 clonotypes in ibrutinib-treated CLL. This table comes from immunoSEQ multiplex PCR, and its TCRdb copy is limited to in-frame clones, with some not included. The table lists some 120,000 clones, 84% of them singletons. Sequenced material: PBMCs, taken after 24 months of ibrutinib treatment. These receptors came from a human donor with chronic lymphocytic leukemia.

This chain uses TRBV6-1 with TRBJ1-2, with TRBD1 matching over 9 bases. V was pared by 8 bases and J by 4 bases, with 8 bases of the junction left unmatched. The germline V gene has CDR1 MNHNS and CDR2 SASEGT. The CDR3 runs to 14 residues. This CDR3 reads CASASGTGIYGYTF. CDR3 coding DNA: TGTGCCAGCGCATCCGGGACAGGGATCTATGGCTACACCTTC.

V usage is TRBV19 and J usage is TRBJ2-7; 9 bases fit TRBD1. The germline CDR1 and CDR2 sequences are LNHDA and SQIVND (reference sequence). With V trimmed by 6 bases and J by 6 bases, 9 bases remained unmatched. The CDR3 spans 14 residues. The CDR3 spells CASSRQGEMAEQYF. CDR3 coding DNA: TGTGCCAGTAGCCGACAGGGGGAGATGGCCGAGCAGTACTTC.

The CDR3 DNA sequence: TGTGCCAGCATTTCCGGGGGAACTTTGAAGGGCTACACCTTC. This gives the protein CASISGGTLKGYTF. This sequence joins TRBV28 and TRBJ1-2; TRBD1 might be the D (5 bases). CDR3 length equals 14 residues. Germline assignment: CDR1 MDHEN and CDR2 SYDVKM. V gave up 7 bases and J gave up 8 bases, with 20 bases separating them.

This chain uses TRBV7-9 with TRBJ2-7, with TRBD1 identical over 8 bases. Germline loops: CDR1 SEHNR, CDR2 FQNEAQ (reference sequence). The CDR3 runs 15 residues. Trimming removed 5 bases from V and 3 bases from J; junction bases left unmatched: 9. In DNA form, the CDR3 reads TGTGCCAGCAGCCCGGGGACAGGACAACTCTACGAGCAGTACTTC. It specifies CASSPGTGQLYEQYF. The variable domain in full, completed from reference TRBV7-9 and TRBJ2-7, reads DTGVSQNPRHKITKRGQNVTFRCDPISEHNRLYWYRQTLGQGPEFLTYFQNEAQLEKSRLLSDRFSAERPKGSFSTLEIQRTEQGDSAMYLCASSPGTGQLYEQYFGPGTRLTVT.

This clone was counted between two and nine times. The chain is built from TRBV18 and TRBJ1-2; a weak D match, TRBD1 (5 bases). V was pared by 2 bases and J by 3 bases, with 13 bases between. In germline, CDR1 is KGHSH, CDR2 LQKENI. The CDR3 loop spans 15 amino acids. CDR3 protein: CASSPSGDGDYGYTF. In nucleotides, the CDR3 is TGTGCCAGCTCACCATCGGGGGATGGGGACTATGGCTACACCTTC.

The chain has TRBV6-5 and TRBJ2-3; TRBD2 is a possible D gene (7 bases). CDR1 and CDR2 (germline): MNHEY, SVGAGI. The CDR3 has 15 residues. The V end lost 5 bases, the J end lost 1 base, and 13 bases lay between the germline ends. The CDR3 reads CASSARGGRTDTQYF. Written as DNA, the CDR3 is TGTGCCAGCAGTGCACGCGGGGGCCGCACAGATACGCAGTATTTT.

The chain links TRBV10-3 to TRBJ2-1, with no clear D. The CDR3 runs 14 residues. The germline V gene has CDR1 ENHRY and CDR2 SYGVKD. Trimming took 0 bases from V and 5 from J, leaving 8 bases between them. CDR3 DNA sequence: TGTGCCATCAGTGAGTCGTTGCGTGACAATGAGCAGTTCTTC. It yields the protein CAISESLRDNEQFF.

The chain is built from TRBV7-2 and TRBJ2-7; D remains ambiguous. Germline assignment: CDR1 SGHTA and CDR2 FQGNSA. Trimming cost V 1 base and J 1 base, with 14 bases left between them. This CDR3 comprises 16 residues. As DNA, the CDR3 is TGTGCCAGCAGCTTAGGTGGAGCAGCTCCTTCCTACGAGCAGTACTTC. Its translation is CASSLGGAAPSYEQYF.